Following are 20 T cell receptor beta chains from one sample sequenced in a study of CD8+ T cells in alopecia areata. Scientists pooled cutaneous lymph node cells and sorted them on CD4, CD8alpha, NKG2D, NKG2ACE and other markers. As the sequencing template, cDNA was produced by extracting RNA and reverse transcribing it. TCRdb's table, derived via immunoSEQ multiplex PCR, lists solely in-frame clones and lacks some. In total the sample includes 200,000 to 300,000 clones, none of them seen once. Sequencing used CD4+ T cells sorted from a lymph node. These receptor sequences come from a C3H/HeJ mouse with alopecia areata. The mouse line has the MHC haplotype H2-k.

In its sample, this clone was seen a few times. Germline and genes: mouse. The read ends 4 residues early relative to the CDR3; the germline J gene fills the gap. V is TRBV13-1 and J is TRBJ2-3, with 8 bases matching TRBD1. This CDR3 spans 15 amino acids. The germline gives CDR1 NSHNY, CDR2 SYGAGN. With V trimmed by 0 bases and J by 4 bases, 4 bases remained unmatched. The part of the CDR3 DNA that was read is TGTGCCAGCAGTGATGGACAGGGGTCGTCAGAA. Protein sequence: CASSDGQGSSE. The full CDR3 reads CASSDGQGSSETLYF.

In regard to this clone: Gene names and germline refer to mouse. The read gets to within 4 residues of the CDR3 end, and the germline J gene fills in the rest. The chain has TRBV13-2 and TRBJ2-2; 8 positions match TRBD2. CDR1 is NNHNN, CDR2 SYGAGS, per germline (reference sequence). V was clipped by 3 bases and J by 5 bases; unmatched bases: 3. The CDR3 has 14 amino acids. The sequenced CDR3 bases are TGTGCCAGCGGTGTAACTGGGGGAACCGGG. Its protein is CASGVTGGTG. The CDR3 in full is CASGVTGGTGQLYF.

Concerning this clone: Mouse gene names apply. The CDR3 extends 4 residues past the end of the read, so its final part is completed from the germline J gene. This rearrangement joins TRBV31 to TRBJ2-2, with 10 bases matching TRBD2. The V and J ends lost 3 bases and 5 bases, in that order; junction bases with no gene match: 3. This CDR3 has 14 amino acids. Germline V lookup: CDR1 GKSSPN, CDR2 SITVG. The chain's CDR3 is CAWRGLGETGQLYF. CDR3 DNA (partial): TGTGCCTGGAGAGGACTGGGGGAGACCGGG.

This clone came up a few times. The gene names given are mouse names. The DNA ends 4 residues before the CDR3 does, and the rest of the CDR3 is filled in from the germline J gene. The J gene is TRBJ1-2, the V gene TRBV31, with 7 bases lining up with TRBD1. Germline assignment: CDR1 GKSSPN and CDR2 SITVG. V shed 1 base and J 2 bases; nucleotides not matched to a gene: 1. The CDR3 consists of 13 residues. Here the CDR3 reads CAWSRDSNSDYTF. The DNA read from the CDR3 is TGTGCCTGGAGTCGGGACAGTAACTCC. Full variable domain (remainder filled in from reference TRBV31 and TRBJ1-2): AQTIHQWPVAEIKAVGSPLSLGCTIKGKSSPNLYWYWQATGGTLQQLFYSITVGQVESVVQLNLSASRPKDDQFILSTEKLLLSHSGFYLCAWSRDSNSDYTFGSGTRLLVI.

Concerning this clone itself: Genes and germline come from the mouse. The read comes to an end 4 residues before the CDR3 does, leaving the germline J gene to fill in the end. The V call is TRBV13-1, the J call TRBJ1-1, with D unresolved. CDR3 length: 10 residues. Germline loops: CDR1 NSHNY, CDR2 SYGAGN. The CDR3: CASRDKEVFF. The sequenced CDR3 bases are TGTGCCAGCAGAGACAAA.

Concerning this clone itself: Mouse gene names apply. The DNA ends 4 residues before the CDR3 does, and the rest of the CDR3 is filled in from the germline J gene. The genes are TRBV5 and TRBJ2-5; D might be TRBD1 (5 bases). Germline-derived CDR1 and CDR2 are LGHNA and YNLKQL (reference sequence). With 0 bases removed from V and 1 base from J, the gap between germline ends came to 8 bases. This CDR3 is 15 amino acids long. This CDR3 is CASSQDGRDQDTQYF. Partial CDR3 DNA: TGTGCCAGCAGCCAAGATGGCAGGGACCAAGAC.

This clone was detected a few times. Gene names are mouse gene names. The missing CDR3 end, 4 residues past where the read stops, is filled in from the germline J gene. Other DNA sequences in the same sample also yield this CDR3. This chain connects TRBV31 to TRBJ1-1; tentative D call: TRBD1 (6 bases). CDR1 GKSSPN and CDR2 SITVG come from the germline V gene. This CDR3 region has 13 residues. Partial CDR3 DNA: TGTGCCTGGAGTCTACAGGGAGGGACA. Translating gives CAWSLQGGT. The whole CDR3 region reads CAWSLQGGTEVFF. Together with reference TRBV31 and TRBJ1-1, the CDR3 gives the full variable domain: AQTIHQWPVAEIKAVGSPLSLGCTIKGKSSPNLYWYWQATGGTLQQLFYSITVGQVESVVQLNLSASRPKDDQFILSTEKLLLSHSGFYLCAWSLQGGTEVFFGKGTRLTVV.

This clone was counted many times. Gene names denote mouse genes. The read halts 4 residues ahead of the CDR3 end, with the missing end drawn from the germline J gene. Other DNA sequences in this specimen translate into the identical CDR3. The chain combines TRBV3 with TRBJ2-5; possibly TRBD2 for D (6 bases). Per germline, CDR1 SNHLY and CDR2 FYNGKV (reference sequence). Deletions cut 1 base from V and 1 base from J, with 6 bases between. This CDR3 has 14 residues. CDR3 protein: CASSLGGDQDTQYF. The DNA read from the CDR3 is TGTGCCAGCAGCTTAGGGGGGGACCAAGAC.

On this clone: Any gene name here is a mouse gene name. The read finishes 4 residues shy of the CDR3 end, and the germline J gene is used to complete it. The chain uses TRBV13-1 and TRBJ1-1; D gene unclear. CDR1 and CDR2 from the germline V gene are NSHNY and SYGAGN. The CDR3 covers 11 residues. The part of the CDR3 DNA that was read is TGTGCCAGCAGTGATGCAACA. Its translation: CASSDAT. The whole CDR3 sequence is CASSDATEVFF.

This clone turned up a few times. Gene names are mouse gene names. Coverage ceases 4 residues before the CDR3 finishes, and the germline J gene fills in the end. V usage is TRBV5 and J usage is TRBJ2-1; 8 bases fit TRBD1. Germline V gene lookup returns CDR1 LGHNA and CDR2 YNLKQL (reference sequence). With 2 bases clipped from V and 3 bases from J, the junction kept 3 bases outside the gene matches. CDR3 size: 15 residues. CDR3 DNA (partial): TGTGCCAGCAGCCAAAATACAGGGGGCTATGCT. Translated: CASSQNTGGYA. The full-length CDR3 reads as CASSQNTGGYAEQFF.

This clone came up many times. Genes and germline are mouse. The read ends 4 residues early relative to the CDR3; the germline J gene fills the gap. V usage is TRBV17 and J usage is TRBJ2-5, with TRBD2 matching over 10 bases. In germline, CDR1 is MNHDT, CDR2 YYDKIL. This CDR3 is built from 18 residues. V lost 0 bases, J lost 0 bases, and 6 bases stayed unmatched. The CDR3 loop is CASSRDPSTGGNQDTQYF. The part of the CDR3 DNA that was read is TGTGCTAGCAGTAGAGATCCCTCGACTGGGGGGAACCAAGAC.

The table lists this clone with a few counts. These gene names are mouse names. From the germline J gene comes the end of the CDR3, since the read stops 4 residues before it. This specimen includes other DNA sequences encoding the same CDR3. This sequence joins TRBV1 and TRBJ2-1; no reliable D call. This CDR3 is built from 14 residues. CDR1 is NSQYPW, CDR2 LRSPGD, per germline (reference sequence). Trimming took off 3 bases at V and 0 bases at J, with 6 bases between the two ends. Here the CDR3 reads CTCSADNNYAEQFF. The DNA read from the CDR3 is TGCACCTGCAGTGCCGACAATAACTATGCT.

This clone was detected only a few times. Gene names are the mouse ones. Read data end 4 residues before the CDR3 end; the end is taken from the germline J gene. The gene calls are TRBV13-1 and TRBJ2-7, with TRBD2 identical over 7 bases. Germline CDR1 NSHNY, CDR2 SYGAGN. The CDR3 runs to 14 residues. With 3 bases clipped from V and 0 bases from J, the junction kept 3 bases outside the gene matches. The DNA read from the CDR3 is TGTGCCAGCAGTGCGGACTGGAGCTCCTAT. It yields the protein CASSADWSSY. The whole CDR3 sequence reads CASSADWSSYEQYF.

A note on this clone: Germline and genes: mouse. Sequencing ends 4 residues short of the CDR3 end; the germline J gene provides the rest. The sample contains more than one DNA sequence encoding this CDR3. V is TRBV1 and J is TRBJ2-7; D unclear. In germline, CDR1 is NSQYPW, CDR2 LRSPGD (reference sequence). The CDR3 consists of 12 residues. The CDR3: CTCSAGGDEQYF. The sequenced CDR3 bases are TGCACCTGCAGTGCAGGGGGAGAT.

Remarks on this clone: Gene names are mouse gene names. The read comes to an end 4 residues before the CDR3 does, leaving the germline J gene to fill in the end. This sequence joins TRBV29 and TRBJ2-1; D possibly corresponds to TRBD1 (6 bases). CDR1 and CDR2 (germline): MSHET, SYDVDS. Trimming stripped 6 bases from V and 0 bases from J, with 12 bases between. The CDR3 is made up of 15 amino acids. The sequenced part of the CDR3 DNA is TGTGCTAGCAGCCCCGACAGGCATAACTATGCT. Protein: CASSPDRHNYA. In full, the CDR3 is CASSPDRHNYAEQFF.

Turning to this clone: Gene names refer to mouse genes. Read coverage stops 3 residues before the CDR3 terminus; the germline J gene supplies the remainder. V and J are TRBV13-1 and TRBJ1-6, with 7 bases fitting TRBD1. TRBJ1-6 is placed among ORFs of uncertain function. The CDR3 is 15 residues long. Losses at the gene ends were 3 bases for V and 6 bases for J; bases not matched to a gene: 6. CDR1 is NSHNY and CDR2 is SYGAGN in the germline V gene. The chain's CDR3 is CASSGDRVSNSPLYF. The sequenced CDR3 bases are TGTGCCAGCAGTGGCGACAGGGTATCTAATTCGCCC.

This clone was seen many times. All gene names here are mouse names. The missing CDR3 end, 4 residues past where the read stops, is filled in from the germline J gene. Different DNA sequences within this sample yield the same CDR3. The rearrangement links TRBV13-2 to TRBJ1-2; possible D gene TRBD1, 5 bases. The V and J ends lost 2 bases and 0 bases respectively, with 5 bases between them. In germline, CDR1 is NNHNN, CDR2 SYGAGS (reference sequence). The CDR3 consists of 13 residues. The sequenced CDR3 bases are TGTGCCAGCGGTGAACAGGCAAACTCC. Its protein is CASGEQANS. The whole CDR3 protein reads CASGEQANSDYTF.

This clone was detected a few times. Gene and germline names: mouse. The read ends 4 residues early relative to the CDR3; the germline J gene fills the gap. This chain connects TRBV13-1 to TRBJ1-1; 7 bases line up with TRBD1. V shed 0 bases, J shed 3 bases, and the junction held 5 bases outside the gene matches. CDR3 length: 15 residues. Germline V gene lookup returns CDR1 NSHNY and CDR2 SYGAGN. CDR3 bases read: TGTGCCAGCAGTGATGCATCAGGGGGAGACACA. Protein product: CASSDASGGDT. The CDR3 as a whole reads CASSDASGGDTEVFF.

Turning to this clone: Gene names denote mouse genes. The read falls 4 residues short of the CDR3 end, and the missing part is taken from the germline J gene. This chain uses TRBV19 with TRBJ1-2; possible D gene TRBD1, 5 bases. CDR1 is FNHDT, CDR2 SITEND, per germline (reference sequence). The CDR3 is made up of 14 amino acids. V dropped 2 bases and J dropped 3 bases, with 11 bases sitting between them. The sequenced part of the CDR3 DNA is TGTGCCAGCAGTATGCCAGGGCATTACTCC. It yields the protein CASSMPGHYS. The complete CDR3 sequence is CASSMPGHYSDYTF. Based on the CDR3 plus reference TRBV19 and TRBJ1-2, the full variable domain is GGIITQTPKFLIGQEGQKLTLKCQQNFNHDTMYWYRQDSGKGLRLIYYSITENDLQKGDLSEGYDASREKKSSFSLTVTSAQKNEMAVFLCASSMPGHYSDYTFGSGTRLLVI.

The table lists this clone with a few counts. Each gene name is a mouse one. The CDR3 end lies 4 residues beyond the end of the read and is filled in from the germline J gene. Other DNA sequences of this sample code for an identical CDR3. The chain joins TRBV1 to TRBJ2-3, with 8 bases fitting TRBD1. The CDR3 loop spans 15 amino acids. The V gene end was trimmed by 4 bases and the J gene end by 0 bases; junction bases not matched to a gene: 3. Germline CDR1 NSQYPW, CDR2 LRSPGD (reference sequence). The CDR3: CTCSGDRTSAETLYF. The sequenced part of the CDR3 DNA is TGCACCTGCAGTGGGGACAGGACTAGTGCAGAA. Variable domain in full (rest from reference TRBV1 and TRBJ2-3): VTLLEQNPRWRLVPRGQAVNLRCILKNSQYPWMSWYQQDLQKQLQWLFTLRSPGDKEVKSLPGADYLATRVTDTELRLQVANMSQGRTLYCTCSGDRTSAETLYFGSGTRLTVL.